This T cell receptor (beta chain) is from a study of blood T cells in healthy people across ages. There are many counts of this clonotype. A sample-barcoded 5' primer and a J-beta primer mix were used in a second PCR of roughly 7 to 11 cycles. TCRdb reanalysed the 5' RACE reads using MiXCR and keeps one entry per CDR3 protein. The table shows more than 800,000 distinct CDR3 sequences, with less than 50% occurring only once. This TCR derives from an older woman in good health. The sequencing input was blood.

In DNA, the CDR3 is TGTGCCAGCAGCTTAGCGCAGGGCTACGAGCAGTACTTC. Encoded protein: CASSLAQGYEQYF. The chain employs TRBV7-8 and TRBJ2-7; perhaps TRBD1 as D (5 bases). The germline V gene encodes CDR1 SGHVS and CDR2 FQNEAQ. Trimming removed 0 bases at V and 3 bases at J, with 6 bases between. The CDR3 runs 13 residues.